These 16 T cell receptor beta chains came from one sample sequenced in a study of T cell repertoires and HLA-DP antigens. Profiling relied on immunoSEQ multiplex PCR, and the TCRdb table lists in-frame clones only, not all of them. The table records fewer than 95,000 clones, approximately 86% of them present only once. No antigen has been assigned to these receptors. The sample consisted of CD4+ T cells from PBMCs. These receptors originate from a man aged 50 or older in good health and CMV-seronegative.

The gene calls are TRBV27 and TRBJ2-3; no definite D call. The CDR3 length is 16 residues. V was pared by 5 bases and J by 0 bases, with 15 bases between. Germline V gives CDR1 MNHEY, CDR2 SMNVEV (reference sequence). As DNA, the CDR3 is TGTGCCAGCAGTCTCCAACGCAGCACTAGCACAGATACGCAGTATTTT. As protein: CASSLQRSTSTDTQYF.

The chain links TRBV4-3 to TRBJ2-3, with D unclear. With 6 bases removed from V and 0 bases from J, the gap between germline ends came to 7 bases. This CDR3 comprises 13 residues. The germline V gene encodes CDR1 LGHNA and CDR2 YSLEER. The CDR3 DNA reads as TGCGCCAGCAGTCCTAAGAGCACAGATACGCAGTATTTT. It is translated as CASSPKSTDTQYF.

Only one count was recorded for this clone. This sequence joins TRBV5-1 and TRBJ2-7; 11 bases fit TRBD2. This CDR3 is 17 amino acids long. The trim removed 2 bases at V and 0 bases at J, leaving 7 bases unmatched. In germline, CDR1 is SGHRS, CDR2 YFSETQ. The CDR3 nucleotides are TGCGCCAGCAGCTTACTAGCGGGGGCTGAAAGCTCCTACGAGCAGTACTTC. It is translated as CASSLLAGAESSYEQYF. Supplemented by reference TRBV5-1 and TRBJ2-7, the full variable domain reads KAGVTQTPRYLIKTRGQQVTLSCSPISGHRSVSWYQQTPGQGLQFLFEYFSETQRNKGNFPGRFSGRQFSNSRSEMNVSTLELGDSALYLCASSLLAGAESSYEQYFGPGTRLTVT.

This clone was seen only once. This chain joins TRBV4-1 and TRBJ2-3; a possible D gene is TRBD1 (5 bases). Germline V lookup: CDR1 MGHRA, CDR2 YSYEKL. The CDR3 is 16 residues long. Trimming shortened V by 0 bases and J by 1 base, and 11 bases separated the two germline ends. The CDR3 DNA reads as TGCGCCAGCAGCCAAGATAAGGGGCGAGGCACAGATACGCAGTATTTT. Translated: CASSQDKGRGTDTQYF.

V gene TRBV2 combines with J gene TRBJ2-1, with a weak D call TRBD1 (5 bases). The CDR3 consists of 14 residues. Germline loops: CDR1 SNHLY, CDR2 FYNNEI. Trimming cost V 2 bases and J 5 bases, with 10 bases left between them. The CDR3 bases are TGTGCCAGCAGTGAACTAAGGGGCGACAATGAGCAGTTCTTC. It encodes CASSELRGDNEQFF. Full variable domain (outside the CDR3, taken from reference TRBV2 and TRBJ2-1): EPEVTQTPSHQVTQMGQEVILRCVPISNHLYFYWYRQILGQKVEFLVSFYNNEISEKSEIFDDQFSVERPDGSNFTLKIRSTKLEDSAMYFCASSELRGDNEQFFGPGTRLTVL.

V and J are TRBV7-2 and TRBJ1-6; tentative D call: TRBD1 (5 bases). CDR3 length equals 13 residues. Germline loops: CDR1 SGHTA, CDR2 FQGNSA. Trimming cost V 2 bases and J 9 bases, with 8 bases left between them. Here the CDR3 DNA reads TGTGCCAGCAGCTTACAGGGACTTTCACCCCTCCACTTT. Amino acid sequence: CASSLQGLSPLHF. The entire variable domain, with the rest obtained from reference TRBV7-2 and TRBJ1-6, is as follows: GAGVSQSPSNKVTEKGKDVELRCDPISGHTALYWYRQSLGQGLEFLIYFQGNSAPDKSGLPSDRFSAERTGGSVSTLTIQRTQQEDSAVYLCASSLQGLSPLHFGNGTRLTVT.

The rearrangement joins TRBV19 to TRBJ2-7; possible D gene TRBD2, 7 bases. Germline CDR1 is LNHDA and CDR2 is SQIVND (reference sequence). This CDR3 spans 16 amino acids. V gave up 5 bases and J gave up 1 base, with 18 bases separating them. CDR3 in amino acids: CASSPLGGGISYEQYF. The CDR3 DNA sequence: TGTGCCAGTAGTCCGCTAGGGGGGGGAATTTCCTACGAGCAGTACTTC.

This chain connects TRBV2 to TRBJ2-7; D is ambiguous. V lost 4 bases to trimming and J lost 0 bases, with 13 bases between them. The CDR3 totals 15 residues. Germline loops: CDR1 SNHLY, CDR2 FYNNEI. The CDR3 here is CASSGSGRRSYEQYF. The CDR3 region has the DNA TGTGCCAGCAGTGGCAGTGGGCGCCGCTCCTACGAGCAGTACTTC. Variable domain in full (rest from reference TRBV2 and TRBJ2-7): EPEVTQTPSHQVTQMGQEVILRCVPISNHLYFYWYRQILGQKVEFLVSFYNNEISEKSEIFDDQFSVERPDGSNFTLKIRSTKLEDSAMYFCASSGSGRRSYEQYFGPGTRLTVT.

CDR3 DNA sequence: TGTGCCAGCAGTGGGGGGGTCTCCCCCTACGAGCAGTACTTC. Protein sequence: CASSGGVSPYEQYF. The V call is TRBV27, the J call TRBJ2-7; TRBD2 matches at 7 bases. V lost 5 bases, J lost 2 bases, and 6 bases stayed unmatched. CDR1 and CDR2 (germline): MNHEY, SMNVEV (reference sequence). The CDR3 extends over 14 amino acids.

The rearrangement links TRBV28 to TRBJ2-7; D perhaps matches TRBD2 (5 bases). The CDR3 has 11 amino acids. V was clipped by 9 bases and J by 3 bases, with 9 bases between them. The germline CDR1 and CDR2 sequences are MDHEN and SYDVKM. CDR3: CASLGGYEQYF. As DNA, the CDR3 is TGTGCCAGTCTAGGAGGCTACGAGCAGTACTTC.

The rearrangement uses TRBV4-1 and TRBJ2-7; D uncertain. Trimming shortened V by 1 base and J by 4 bases, and 14 bases separated the two germline ends. Germline V gives CDR1 MGHRA, CDR2 YSYEKL. This CDR3 has 15 amino acids. The CDR3 protein is CASSQAPGVGYEQYF. In DNA form, the CDR3 reads TGCGCCAGCAGCCAAGCACCTGGGGTCGGGTACGAGCAGTACTTC.

This clone came up a few times. The V and J genes are TRBV30 and TRBJ2-3; tentatively, D is TRBD1 or TRBD2 (5 bases each). The V gene lost 2 bases and the J gene lost 0 bases, with 12 bases spanning the gap. Germline V gene lookup returns CDR1 GTSNPN and CDR2 SVGIG (reference sequence). This CDR3 is built from 15 residues. In nucleotides, the CDR3 is TGTGCCTGGAGTTTAGGGACCCTTAGCACAGATACGCAGTATTTT. The encoded protein is CAWSLGTLSTDTQYF. Filled out from reference TRBV30 and TRBJ2-3, the complete variable domain reads SQTIHQWPATLVQPVGSPLSLECTVEGTSNPNLYWYRQAAGRGLQLLFYSVGIGQISSEVPQNLSASRPQDRQFILSSKKLLLSDSGFYLCAWSLGTLSTDTQYFGPGTRLTVL.

This clone was seen just once. The V gene is TRBV5-1, the J gene TRBJ2-7, with D possibly being TRBD1 (5 bases). Between the trimmed V and J ends, which lost 2 bases and 3 bases, there was a span of 12 bases. The CDR3 covers 14 residues. Germline CDR1 reads SGHRS; CDR2 reads YFSETQ. Here the CDR3 reads CASSFDYRIYEQYF. The CDR3 DNA is TGCGCCAGCAGCTTTGATTACAGGATCTACGAGCAGTACTTC.

The V and J genes are TRBV7-9 and TRBJ1-1, with D uncertain. CDR3 length: 13 amino acids. V lost 1 base, J lost 8 bases, and 11 bases lay in between. Germline V gene sequence: CDR1 SEHNR, CDR2 FQNEAQ (reference sequence). The CDR3 nucleotides read TGTGCCAGCAGCTTAGATCCTAAAGTGGAAGCTTTCTTT. This gives the protein CASSLDPKVEAFF.

The chain couples TRBV4-3 to TRBJ2-5; TRBD1 matches 9 bases. The DNA end is a closer match to TRBJ2-7, so the J assignment may be wrong. There are 15 residues in the CDR3. Looked up from germline, CDR1 is LGHNA and CDR2 is YSLEER. CDR3 nucleotides: TGCGCCAGCAGCCTCTCGGGGGGACAGGGCTACGAGCAGTACTTC. Its protein product is CASSLSGGQGYEQYF.

The J gene is TRBJ1-4, the V gene TRBV23-1; the match to TRBD1 covers 9 bases. TRBV23-1 is an ORF, with its function uncertain. V was clipped by 5 bases and J by 8 bases; unmatched bases: 9. The CDR3 is 15 residues long. The CDR3 loop is CASSSTGGTEEKLFF. The CDR3 DNA reads TGCGCCAGCAGTTCGACAGGGGGAACGGAAGAAAAACTGTTTTTT.